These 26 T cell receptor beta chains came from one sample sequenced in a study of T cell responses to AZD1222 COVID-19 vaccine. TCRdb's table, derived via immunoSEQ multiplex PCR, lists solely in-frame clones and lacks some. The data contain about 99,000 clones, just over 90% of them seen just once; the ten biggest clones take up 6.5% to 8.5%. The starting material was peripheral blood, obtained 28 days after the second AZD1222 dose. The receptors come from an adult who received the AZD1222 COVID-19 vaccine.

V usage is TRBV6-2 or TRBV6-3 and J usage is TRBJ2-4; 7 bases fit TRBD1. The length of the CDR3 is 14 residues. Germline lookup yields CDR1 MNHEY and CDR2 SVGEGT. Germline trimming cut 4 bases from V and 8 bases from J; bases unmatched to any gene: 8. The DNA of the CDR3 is TGTGCCAGCAGTTTTTCCTCAGGGGGATACATTCAGTACTTC. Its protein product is CASSFSSGGYIQYF.

CDR3 sequence: CASSETGPDTQYF. The CDR3 DNA sequence: TGTGCCAGCTCAGAGACAGGGCCAGATACGCAGTATTTT. V and J are TRBV18 and TRBJ2-3; 7 nucleotides align to TRBD1. This CDR3 comprises 13 residues. V lost 5 bases to trimming and J lost 4 bases; unmatched junction nucleotides: 3. Germline V lookup: CDR1 KGHSH, CDR2 LQKENI.

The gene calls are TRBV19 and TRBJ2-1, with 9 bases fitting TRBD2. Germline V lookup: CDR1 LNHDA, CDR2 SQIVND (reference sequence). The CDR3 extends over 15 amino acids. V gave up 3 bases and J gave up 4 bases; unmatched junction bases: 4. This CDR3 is CASSIASGTYNEQFF. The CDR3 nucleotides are TGTGCCAGTAGTATCGCTAGCGGGACATACAATGAGCAGTTCTTC. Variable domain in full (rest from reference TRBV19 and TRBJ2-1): DGGITQSPKYLFRKEGQNVTLSCEQNLNHDAMYWYRQDPGQGLRLIYYSQIVNDFQKGDIAEGYSVSREKKESFPLTVTSAQKNPTAFYLCASSIASGTYNEQFFGPGTRLTVL.

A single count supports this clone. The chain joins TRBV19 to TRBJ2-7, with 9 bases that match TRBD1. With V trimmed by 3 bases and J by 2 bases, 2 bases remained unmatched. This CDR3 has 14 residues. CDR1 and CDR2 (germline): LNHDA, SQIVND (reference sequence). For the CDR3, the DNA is TGTGCCAGTAGTATCCGGGACAGGGCCTACGAGCAGTACTTC. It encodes CASSIRDRAYEQYF.

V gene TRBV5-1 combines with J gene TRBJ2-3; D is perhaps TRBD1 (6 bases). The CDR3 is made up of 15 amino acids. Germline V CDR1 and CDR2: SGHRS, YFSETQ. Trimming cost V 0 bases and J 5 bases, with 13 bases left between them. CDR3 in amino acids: CASSLVAGERDTQYF. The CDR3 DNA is TGCGCCAGCAGCTTGGTGGCAGGGGAGAGAGATACGCAGTATTTT.

The CDR3 protein is CASSFQGGTWGSTEAFF. The DNA for the CDR3 is TGTGCCAGCAGCTTCCAGGGGGGGACCTGGGGTTCTACTGAAGCTTTCTTT. The J gene is TRBJ1-1, the V gene TRBV11-2, with 7 bases matching TRBD1. The CDR3 length is 17 residues. V gave up 3 bases and J gave up 5 bases; unmatched junction bases: 15. Looked up from germline, CDR1 is SGHAT and CDR2 is FQNNGV.

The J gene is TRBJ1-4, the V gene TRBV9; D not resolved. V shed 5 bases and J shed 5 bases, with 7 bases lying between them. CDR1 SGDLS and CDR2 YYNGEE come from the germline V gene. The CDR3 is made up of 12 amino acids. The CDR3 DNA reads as TGTGCCAGCAGTGACCCAAATGAAAAACTGTTTTTT. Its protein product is CASSDPNEKLFF.

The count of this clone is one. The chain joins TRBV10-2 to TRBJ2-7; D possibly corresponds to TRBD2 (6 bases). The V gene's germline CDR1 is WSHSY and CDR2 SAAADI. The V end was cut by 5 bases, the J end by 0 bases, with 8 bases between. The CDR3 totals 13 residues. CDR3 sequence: CASSPTSSYEQYF. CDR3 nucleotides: TGCGCCAGCAGTCCGACTAGCTCCTACGAGCAGTACTTC.

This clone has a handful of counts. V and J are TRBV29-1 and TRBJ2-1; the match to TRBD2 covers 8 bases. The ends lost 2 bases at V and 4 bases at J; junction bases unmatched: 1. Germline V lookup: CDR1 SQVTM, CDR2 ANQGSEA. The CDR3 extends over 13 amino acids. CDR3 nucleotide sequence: TGCAGCGTTGAACTAGCGGGTTACAATGAGCAGTTCTTC. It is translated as CSVELAGYNEQFF.

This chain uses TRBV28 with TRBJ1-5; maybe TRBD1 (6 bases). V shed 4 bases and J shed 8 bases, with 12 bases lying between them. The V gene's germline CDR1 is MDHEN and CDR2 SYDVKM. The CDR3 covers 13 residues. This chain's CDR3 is CASSSHRDKPQHF. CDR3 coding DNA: TGTGCCAGCAGTTCCCACAGGGATAAGCCCCAGCATTTT.

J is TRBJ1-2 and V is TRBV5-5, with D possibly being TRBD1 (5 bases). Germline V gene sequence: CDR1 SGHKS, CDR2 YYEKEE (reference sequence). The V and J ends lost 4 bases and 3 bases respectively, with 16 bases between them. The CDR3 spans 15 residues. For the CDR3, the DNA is TGTGCCAGCAGCGCCGTTGCGGGGCCCTACTATGGCTACACCTTC. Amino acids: CASSAVAGPYYGYTF.

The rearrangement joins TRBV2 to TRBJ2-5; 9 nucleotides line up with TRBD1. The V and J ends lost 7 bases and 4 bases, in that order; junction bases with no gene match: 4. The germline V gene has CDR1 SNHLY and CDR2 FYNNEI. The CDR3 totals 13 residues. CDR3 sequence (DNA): TGTGCCAGCAACAGGGGGCGCGGAGAGACCCAGTACTTC. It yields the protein CASNRGRGETQYF.

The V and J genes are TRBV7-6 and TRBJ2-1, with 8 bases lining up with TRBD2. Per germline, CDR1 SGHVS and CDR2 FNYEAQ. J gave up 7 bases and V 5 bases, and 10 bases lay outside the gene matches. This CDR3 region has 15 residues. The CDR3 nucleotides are TGTGCCAGCAGCCCAGCGGACGGGACTAGGAATGAGCAGTTCTTC. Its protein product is CASSPADGTRNEQFF.

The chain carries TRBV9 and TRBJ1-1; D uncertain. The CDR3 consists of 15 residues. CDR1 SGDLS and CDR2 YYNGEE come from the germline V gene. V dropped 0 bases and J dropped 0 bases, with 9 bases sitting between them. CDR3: CASSVDEALNTEAFF. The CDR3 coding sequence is TGTGCCAGCAGCGTAGACGAAGCTTTGAACACTGAAGCTTTCTTT.

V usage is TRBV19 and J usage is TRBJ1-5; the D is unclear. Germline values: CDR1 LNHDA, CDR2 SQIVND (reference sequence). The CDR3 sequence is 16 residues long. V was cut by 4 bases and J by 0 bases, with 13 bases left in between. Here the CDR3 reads CASSTRGRNSNQPQHF. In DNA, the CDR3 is TGTGCCAGTAGTACACGAGGCCGTAATAGCAATCAGCCCCAGCATTTT.

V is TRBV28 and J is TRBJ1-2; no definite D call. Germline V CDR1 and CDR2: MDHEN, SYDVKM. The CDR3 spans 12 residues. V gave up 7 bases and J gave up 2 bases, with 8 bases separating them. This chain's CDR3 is CASMQNNYGYTF. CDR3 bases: TGTGCCAGCATGCAGAACAACTATGGCTACACCTTC.

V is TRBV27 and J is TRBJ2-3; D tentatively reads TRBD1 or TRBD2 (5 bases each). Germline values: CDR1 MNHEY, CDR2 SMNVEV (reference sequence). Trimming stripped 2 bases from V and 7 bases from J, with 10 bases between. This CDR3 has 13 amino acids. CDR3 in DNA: TGTGCCAGCAGTTTAGGGACCGATAATACGCAGTATTTT. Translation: CASSLGTDNTQYF.

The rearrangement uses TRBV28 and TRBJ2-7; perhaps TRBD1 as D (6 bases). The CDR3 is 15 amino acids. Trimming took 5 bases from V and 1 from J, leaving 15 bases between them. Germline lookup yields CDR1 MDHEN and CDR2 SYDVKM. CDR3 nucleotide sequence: TGTGCCAGCAGTCCCTCCGGACAGTCTTCCTACGAGCAGTACTTC. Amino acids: CASSPSGQSSYEQYF.

This CDR3 is CATSRVSRDREHYGYTF. In nucleotides, the CDR3 is TGTGCCACCAGCAGAGTATCCCGGGACAGGGAACACTATGGCTACACCTTC. This chain links TRBV15 with TRBJ1-2; 9 bases fit TRBD1. Germline V gene lookup returns CDR1 LNHNV and CDR2 YYDKDF (reference sequence). After removal of 1 base from V and 3 bases from J, the junction contained 9 bases not matched to a gene. The CDR3 covers 17 residues.

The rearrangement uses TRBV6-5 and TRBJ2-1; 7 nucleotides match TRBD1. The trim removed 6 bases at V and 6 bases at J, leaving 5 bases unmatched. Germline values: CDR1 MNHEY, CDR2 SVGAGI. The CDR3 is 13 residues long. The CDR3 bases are TGTGCCAGCAGACGGACAGGCCTCAATGAGCAGTTCTTC. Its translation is CASRRTGLNEQFF.

The CDR3 sequence is CASSIGRRTEAFF. The CDR3 DNA reads TGTGCCAGTAGTATAGGGAGGCGCACTGAAGCTTTCTTT. The V and J genes are TRBV19 and TRBJ1-1; D not certain. V was pared by 1 base and J by 4 bases, with 7 bases between. Germline assignment: CDR1 LNHDA and CDR2 SQIVND (reference sequence). This CDR3 has 13 residues. The variable domain in full, with the rest retrieved from reference TRBV19 and TRBJ1-1, is DGGITQSPKYLFRKEGQNVTLSCEQNLNHDAMYWYRQDPGQGLRLIYYSQIVNDFQKGDIAEGYSVSREKKESFPLTVTSAQKNPTAFYLCASSIGRRTEAFFGQGTRLTVV.

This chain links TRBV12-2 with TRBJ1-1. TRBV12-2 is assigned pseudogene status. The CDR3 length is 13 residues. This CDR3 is CASPGDLNTEAFF. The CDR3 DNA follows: TGTGCAAGTCCCGGGGATTTGAACACTGAAGCTTTCTTT.

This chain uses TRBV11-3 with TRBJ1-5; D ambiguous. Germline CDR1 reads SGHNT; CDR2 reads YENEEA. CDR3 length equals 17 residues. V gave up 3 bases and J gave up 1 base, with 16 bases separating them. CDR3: CASSFIISQESNQPQHF. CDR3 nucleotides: TGTGCCAGCAGCTTTATAATCAGCCAGGAAAGCAATCAGCCCCAGCATTTT.

The CDR3 DNA reads TGTGCCAGCAGCGCTCAGGGACCTTCTGGAAACACCATATATTTT. Amino acid sequence: CASSAQGPSGNTIYF. The chain links TRBV7-2 to TRBJ1-3; possible D gene TRBD1, 5 bases. Per germline, CDR1 SGHTA and CDR2 FQGNSA. This CDR3 region has 15 residues. V was clipped by 5 bases and J by 1 base, with 12 bases between them.

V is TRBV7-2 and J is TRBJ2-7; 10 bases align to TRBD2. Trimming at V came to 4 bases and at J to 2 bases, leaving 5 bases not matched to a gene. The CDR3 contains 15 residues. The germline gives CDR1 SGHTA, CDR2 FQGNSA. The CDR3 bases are TGTGCCAGCAGCTCCACTAGCGGGAAGGCCTACGAGCAGTACTTC. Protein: CASSSTSGKAYEQYF.

Written as DNA, the CDR3 is TGCGCCAGCAGCCCTCGACAGGGGCCTAATTCACCCCTCCACTTT. Translated: CASSPRQGPNSPLHF. The chain has TRBV4-1 and TRBJ1-6; the match to TRBD1 covers 8 bases. From germline, CDR1 is MGHRA and CDR2 YSYEKL. J lost 6 bases, V lost 4 bases, and 5 bases had no gene match. The CDR3 covers 15 residues.